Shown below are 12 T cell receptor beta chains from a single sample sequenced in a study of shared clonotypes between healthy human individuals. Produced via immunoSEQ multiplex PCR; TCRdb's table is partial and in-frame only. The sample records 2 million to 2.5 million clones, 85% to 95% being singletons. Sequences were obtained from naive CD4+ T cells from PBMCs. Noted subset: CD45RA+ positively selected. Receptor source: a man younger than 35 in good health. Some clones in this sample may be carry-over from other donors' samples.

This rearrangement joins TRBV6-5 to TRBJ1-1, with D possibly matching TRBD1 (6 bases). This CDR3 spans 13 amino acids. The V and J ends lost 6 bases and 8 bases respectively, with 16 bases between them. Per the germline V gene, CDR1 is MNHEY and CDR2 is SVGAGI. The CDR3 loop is CASRQTGKWEAFF. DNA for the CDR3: TGTGCCAGCAGGCAAACAGGGAAGTGGGAAGCTTTCTTT.

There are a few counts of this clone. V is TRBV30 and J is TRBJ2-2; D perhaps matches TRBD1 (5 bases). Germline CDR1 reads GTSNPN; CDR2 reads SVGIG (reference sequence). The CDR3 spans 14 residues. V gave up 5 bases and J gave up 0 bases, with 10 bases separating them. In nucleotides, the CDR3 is TGTGCCTGGGACAGTGATTCGAACACCGGGGAGCTGTTTTTT. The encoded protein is CAWDSDSNTGELFF. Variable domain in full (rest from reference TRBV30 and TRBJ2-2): SQTIHQWPATLVQPVGSPLSLECTVEGTSNPNLYWYRQAAGRGLQLLFYSVGIGQISSEVPQNLSASRPQDRQFILSSKKLLLSDSGFYLCAWDSDSNTGELFFGEGSRLTVL.

The CDR3 nucleotides are TGTGCCAGCAGTTCCCACGGGGTCTACGAGCAGTACTTC. It yields the protein CASSSHGVYEQYF. V is TRBV28 and J is TRBJ2-7, with a weak D call TRBD2 (5 bases). Germline CDR1 MDHEN, CDR2 SYDVKM. The CDR3 loop spans 13 amino acids. The V end lost 4 bases, the J end lost 3 bases, and 10 bases lay between the germline ends.

The CDR3 nucleotides read TGTGCCAGCAGCTTAATACGGTGGGCCGGGGCCAACGTCCTGACTTTC. Protein sequence: CASSLIRWAGANVLTF. The chain links TRBV11-2 to TRBJ2-6; D is uncertain. Per germline, CDR1 SGHAT and CDR2 FQNNGV. Trimming pared 2 bases from V and 4 bases from J, leaving 12 bases between. The CDR3 has 16 amino acids.

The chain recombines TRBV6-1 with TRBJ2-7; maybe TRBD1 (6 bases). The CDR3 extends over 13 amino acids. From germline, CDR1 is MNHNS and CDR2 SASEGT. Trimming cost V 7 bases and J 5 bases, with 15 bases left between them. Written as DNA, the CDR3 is TGTGCCAGCACCGACAGGAGGTCTGACGAGCAGTACTTC. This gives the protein CASTDRRSDEQYF.

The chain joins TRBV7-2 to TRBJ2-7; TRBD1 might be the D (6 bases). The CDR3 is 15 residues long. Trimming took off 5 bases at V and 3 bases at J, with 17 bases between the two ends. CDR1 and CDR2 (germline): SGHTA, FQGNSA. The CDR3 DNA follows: TGTGCCAGCAGCCCACAGACAGGTACGGGCTACGAGCAGTACTTC. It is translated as CASSPQTGTGYEQYF.

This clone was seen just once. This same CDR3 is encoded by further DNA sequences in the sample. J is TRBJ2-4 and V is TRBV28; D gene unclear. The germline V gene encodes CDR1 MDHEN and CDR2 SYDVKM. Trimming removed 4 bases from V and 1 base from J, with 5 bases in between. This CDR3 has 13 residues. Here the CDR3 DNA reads TGTGCCAGCAGTTCTTTGGCCAAAAACATTCAGTACTTC. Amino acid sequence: CASSSLAKNIQYF. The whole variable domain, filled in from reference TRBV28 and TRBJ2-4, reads DVKVTQSSRYLVKRTGEKVFLECVQDMDHENMFWYRQDPGLGLRLIYFSYDVKMKEKGDIPEGYSVSREKKERFSLILESASTNQTSMYLCASSSLAKNIQYFGAGTRLSVL.

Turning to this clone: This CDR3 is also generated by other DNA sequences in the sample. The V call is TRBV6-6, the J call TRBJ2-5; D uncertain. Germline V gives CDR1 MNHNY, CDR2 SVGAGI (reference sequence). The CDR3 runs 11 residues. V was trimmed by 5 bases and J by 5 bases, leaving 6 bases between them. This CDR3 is CASSGPETQYF. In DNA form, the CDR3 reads TGTGCCAGCAGTGGCCCCGAGACCCAGTACTTC.

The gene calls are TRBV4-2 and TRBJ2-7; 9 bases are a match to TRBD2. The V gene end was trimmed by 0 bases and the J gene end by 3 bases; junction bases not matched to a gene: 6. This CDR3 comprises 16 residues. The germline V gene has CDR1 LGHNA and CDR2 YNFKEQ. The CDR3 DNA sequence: TGTGCCAGCAGCCAAGATGCAGCGGGAGGAAACTACGAGCAGTACTTC. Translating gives CASSQDAAGGNYEQYF.

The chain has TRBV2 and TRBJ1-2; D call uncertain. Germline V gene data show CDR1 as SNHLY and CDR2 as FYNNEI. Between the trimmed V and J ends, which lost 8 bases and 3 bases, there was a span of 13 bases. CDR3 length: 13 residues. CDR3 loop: CASAELSYYGYTF. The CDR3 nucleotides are TGTGCCAGCGCGGAGCTCTCATACTATGGCTACACCTTC.

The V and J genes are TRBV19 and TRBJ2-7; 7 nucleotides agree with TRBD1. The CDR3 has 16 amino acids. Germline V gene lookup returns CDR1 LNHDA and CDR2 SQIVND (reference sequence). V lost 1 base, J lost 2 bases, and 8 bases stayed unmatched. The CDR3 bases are TGTGCCAGTAGTATAGTCGTTGGACAGGCTGCCTACGAGCAGTACTTC. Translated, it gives CASSIVVGQAAYEQYF. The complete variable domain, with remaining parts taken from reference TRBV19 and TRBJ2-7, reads DGGITQSPKYLFRKEGQNVTLSCEQNLNHDAMYWYRQDPGQGLRLIYYSQIVNDFQKGDIAEGYSVSREKKESFPLTVTSAQKNPTAFYLCASSIVVGQAAYEQYFGPGTRLTVT.

CDR3 DNA: TGTGCCAGCAGCCAGACAGGGGGCGAAGGTGAAAAACTGTTTTTT. Protein: CASSQTGGEGEKLFF. The chain recombines TRBV4-2 with TRBJ1-4; 10 bases fit TRBD1. V was clipped by 3 bases and J by 7 bases; unmatched bases: 5. The CDR3 extends over 15 amino acids. Germline V gene lookup returns CDR1 LGHNA and CDR2 YNFKEQ.